This T cell receptor beta chain was profiled in a study of cytomegalovirus exposure and HLA in healthy donors. The PCR made use of 60 Vbeta and 13 Jbeta primers. Profiled with immunoSEQ multiplex PCR; TCRdb holds only in-frame clones, not every one. The sample holds over 150,000 clones, about 77% seen once. The V and J ends lost 0 bases and 6 bases respectively, with 7 bases between them. From germline, CDR1 is SGDLS and CDR2 YYNGEE. The CDR3 extends over 13 amino acids. Donors sampled were nominally healthy, though unrecorded immune exposures were likely. The sequencing sample was made of PBMCs. The clonotype originates from a woman between 50 and 59 years old in good health and CMV-seronegative. The chain uses TRBV9 and TRBJ2-1, with D perhaps matching TRBD1 (6 bases). Written as DNA, the CDR3 is TGTGCCAGCAGCGTAGGAGGGGGCAATGAGCAGTTCTTC. This translates into CASSVGGGNEQFF.